One sample yielded the 3 T cell receptor beta chains listed below, sequenced in a study of tumor-infiltrating lymphocytes in primary liver carcinoma. Both RNA and DNA were isolated together from about 20-30 mg of bulk tissue that had not been sorted. A primer matching the constant region was used to make TCR beta cDNA from 500 to 650 ng of total RNA. Three-round nested multiplex PCR performed with slightly modified ARM-PCR produced the TCR beta libraries. The first two PCR rounds, approximately 10 cycles each, used TRBV1-TRBV30 forward primers and a C-beta reverse primer. Each CDR3 protein gets one entry after TCRdb re-called the multiplex PCR reads with MiXCR. The sample holds 48,000 or so distinct CDR3 sequences, about three quarters seen once. Material: liver tumor tissue from sampling region 3. Subset here: tumor region T3, left-lateral pole. The source is a man between 35 and 55 years old with primary liver carcinoma and hepatitis B virus infection.

In regard to this clonotype: A much more abundant neighbour one base away suggests this may be a read error. This chain links TRBV28 with TRBJ2-7; the match to TRBD2 covers 7 bases. V lost 8 bases and J lost 9; bases outside the gene matches: 10. Germline loops: CDR1 MDHEN, CDR2 SYDVKM. This CDR3 is built from 12 residues. DNA for the CDR3: TGTGCCAGCGGGAGGGAGGAGAGGGGGCAGTACTTC. It codes for CASGREERGQYF.

This clonotype was seen a few times. The chain employs TRBV4-2 and TRBJ2-5; D not certain. CDR1 and CDR2 (germline): LGHNA, YNFKEQ. The length of the CDR3 is 15 residues. With 3 bases removed from V and 5 bases from J, the gap between germline ends came to 16 bases. The CDR3: CASSQRLAREETQYF. The CDR3 DNA reads TGTGCCAGCAGCCAGCGGCTGGCGCGTGAGGAGACCCAGTACTTC.

This clonotype was recorded many times. V is TRBV30 and J is TRBJ2-1; TRBD2 matches 9 bases. Trimming removed 0 bases from V and 0 bases from J; junction bases left unmatched: 3. The CDR3 runs 16 residues. Germline V gene data show CDR1 as GTSNPN and CDR2 as SVGIG (reference sequence). DNA for the CDR3: TGTGCCTGGAGTGTACGCGGGAGGGTCTCCTACAATGAGCAGTTCTTC. Translation: CAWSVRGRVSYNEQFF. The whole variable domain, remainder taken from reference TRBV30 and TRBJ2-1, is SQTIHQWPATLVQPVGSPLSLECTVEGTSNPNLYWYRQAAGRGLQLLFYSVGIGQISSEVPQNLSASRPQDRQFILSSKKLLLSDSGFYLCAWSVRGRVSYNEQFFGPGTRLTVL.